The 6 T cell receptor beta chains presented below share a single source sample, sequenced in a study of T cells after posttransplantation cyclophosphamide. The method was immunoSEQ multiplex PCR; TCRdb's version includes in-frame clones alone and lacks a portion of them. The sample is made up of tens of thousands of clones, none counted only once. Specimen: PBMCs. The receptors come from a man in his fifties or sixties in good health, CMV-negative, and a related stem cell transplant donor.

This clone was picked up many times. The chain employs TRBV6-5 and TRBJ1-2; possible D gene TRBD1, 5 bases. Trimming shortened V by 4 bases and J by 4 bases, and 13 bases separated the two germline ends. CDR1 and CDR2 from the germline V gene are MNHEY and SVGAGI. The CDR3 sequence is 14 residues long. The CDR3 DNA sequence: TGTGCCAGCAGTTCCACCGCGGGGACCTATGGCTACACCTTC. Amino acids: CASSSTAGTYGYTF.

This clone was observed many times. CDR3 residues: CASSPAEGYGEQYF. The CDR3 DNA reads TGTGCCAGCTCACCAGCCGAGGGATACGGCGAGCAGTACTTC. This chain connects TRBV18 to TRBJ2-7, with D perhaps matching TRBD2 (5 bases). CDR1 and CDR2 from the germline V gene are KGHSH and LQKENI. This CDR3 region has 14 residues. V shed 2 bases and J shed 6 bases, with 14 bases lying between them. Looking up the rest from reference TRBV18 and TRBJ2-7 gives the full variable domain: NAGVMQNPRHLVRRRGQEARLRCSPMKGHSHVYWYRQLPEEGLKFMVYLQKENIIDESGMPKERFSAEFPKEGPSILRIQQVVRGDSAAYFCASSPAEGYGEQYFGPGTRLTVT.

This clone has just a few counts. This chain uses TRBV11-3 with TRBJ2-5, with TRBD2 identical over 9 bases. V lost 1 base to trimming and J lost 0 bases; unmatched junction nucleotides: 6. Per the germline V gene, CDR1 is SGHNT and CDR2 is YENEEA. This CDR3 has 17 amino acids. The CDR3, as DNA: TGTGCCAGCAGCTTAGGGAAGACTAGCGGCTACCAAGAGACCCAGTACTTC. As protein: CASSLGKTSGYQETQYF. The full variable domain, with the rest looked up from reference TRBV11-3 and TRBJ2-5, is EAGVVQSPRYKIIEKKQPVAFWCNPISGHNTLYWYLQNLGQGPELLIRYENEEAVDDSQLPKDRFSAERLKGVDSTLKIQPAELGDSAVYLCASSLGKTSGYQETQYFGPGTRLLVL.

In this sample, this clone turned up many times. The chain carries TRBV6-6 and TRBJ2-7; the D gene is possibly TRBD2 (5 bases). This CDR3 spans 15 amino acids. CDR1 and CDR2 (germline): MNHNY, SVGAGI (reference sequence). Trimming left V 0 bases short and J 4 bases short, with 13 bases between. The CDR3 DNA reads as TGTGCCAGCAGTTACTCGGTGGACTCAAAGTACGAGCAGTACTTC. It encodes CASSYSVDSKYEQYF.

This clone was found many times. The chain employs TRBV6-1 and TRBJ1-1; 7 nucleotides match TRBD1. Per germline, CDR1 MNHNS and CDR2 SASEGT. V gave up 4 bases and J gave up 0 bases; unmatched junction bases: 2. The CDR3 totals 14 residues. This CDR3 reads CASSVTGLNTEAFF. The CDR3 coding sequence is TGTGCCAGCAGTGTGACAGGGCTGAACACTGAAGCTTTCTTT.

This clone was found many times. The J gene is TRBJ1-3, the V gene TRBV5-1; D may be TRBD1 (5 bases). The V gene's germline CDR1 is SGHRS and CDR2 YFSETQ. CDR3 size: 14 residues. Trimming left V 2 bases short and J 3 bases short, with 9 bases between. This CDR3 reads CASSFGGGGNTIYF. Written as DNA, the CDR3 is TGCGCCAGCAGCTTTGGGGGAGGTGGAAACACCATATATTTT.